This is a list of T cell receptor beta chains from one sample in a study of T cell repertoires in cytomegalovirus infection. Using its own MiXCR run on the reads, TCRdb lists one record per CDR3 protein. The data contain 160,000 or so distinct CDR3 sequences, roughly 17% of them seen just once; the ten biggest clones take up about 19%. The sample comprised CD8+ T cells from PBMCs. All receptors derive from a human donor in good health (CMV status not recorded). Some clones in this sample may be carry-over from other donors' samples. CDR3s include the opening cysteine and the closing phenylalanine or tryptophan.

TRBV7-2	TRBJ2-5	CASSSGGPIQETPYF
TRBV29-1	TRBJ1-4	CSVAFERGLSEKLFF
TRBV7-8	TRBJ2-1	CASRKTRGAYNEQFF
TRBV7-6	TRBJ2-1	CASSSGQYNEQFF
TRBV27	TRBJ2-1	CASSLSMRQSSYNEQFF
TRBV6-2/TRBV6-3	TRBJ2-7	CASSLIAGGDYEQYF
TRBV28	TRBJ2-7	CASGTPSPYEQYF
TRBV19	TRBJ1-5	CASSYVAGNQPQHF
TRBV7-2	TRBJ1-3	CASSHLGSGNTIYF
TRBV11-3	TRBJ2-1	CASSSLEGEQFF
TRBV2	TRBJ1-5	CASSEFRGARQPQHF
TRBV14	TRBJ1-1	CASSATRITEAFF
TRBV5-5	TRBJ2-7	CASSLGLDYEQYF
TRBV28	TRBJ2-7	CASSYRGNPPYEQYF
TRBV7-6	TRBJ2-5	CASSLYPPETSGVSGETQYF
TRBV4-1	TRBJ1-1	CASSVRRGTEAFF
TRBV25-1	TRBJ2-5	CASSVSGAGETQYF
TRBV12-3/TRBV12-4	TRBJ2-7	CASSPGQNSYEQYF
TRBV29-1	TRBJ2-7	CSAILAARYEQYF
TRBV4-1	TRBJ2-3	CATHPHRRDDTQYF
TRBV7-2	TRBJ2-2	CASSRDRTDTGELFF
TRBV7-8	TRBJ2-1	CASSRRSGGNEQFF
TRBV2	TRBJ2-1	CASRVIYNEQFF
TRBV7-2	TRBJ2-1	CATIGTSGLNEQFF
TRBV6-2/TRBV6-3	TRBJ1-3	CASSDSGSTIYF
TRBV7-6	TRBJ2-1	CASSLGGQGSYNEQFF
TRBV7-9	TRBJ2-1	CASSFPRGNEQFF
TRBV7-8	TRBJ2-3	CASSLVSARTDTQYF
TRBV12-3/TRBV12-4	TRBJ2-1	CASSPLGQHSYNEQFF
TRBV20-1	TRBJ1-1	CSARSSETEAFF
TRBV7-8	TRBJ1-5	CASSQRSSNQPQHF
TRBV5-5	TRBJ1-1	CASAEEVNTEAFF
TRBV29-1	TRBJ2-1	CSVRGLEGGVDEQFF
TRBV7-2	TRBJ2-7	CASGVAGIEQYF
TRBV6-1	TRBJ2-3	CASSEVGASTDTQYF
TRBV7-9	TRBJ1-2	CASSSDTADYGYTF
TRBV10-3	TRBJ2-7	CAISEATGDEQYF
TRBV20-1	TRBJ2-1	CSARSLAGPSNEQFF
TRBV19	TRBJ1-2	CASSISGFYGYTF
TRBV15	TRBJ1-1	CATSRYGGSTEAFF
TRBV7-2	TRBJ2-3	CASSRPGSRTDTQYF
TRBV7-2	TRBJ2-7	CASSAWGRAGDEQYF
TRBV6-1	TRBJ2-6	CASSGSGGGANVLTF
TRBV7-2	TRBJ2-1	CASSFIPGLPSNEQFF
TRBV15	TRBJ2-7	CATSSRPRSSSYEQYF
TRBV11-2	TRBJ2-3	CASRARGDTDTQYF